Below, 14 T cell receptor beta chains from the same sample are listed, as sequenced in a study of cytomegalovirus exposure and HLA in healthy donors. The PCR was carried out with 60 Vbeta primers and 13 Jbeta primers. Here immunoSEQ multiplex PCR was the method, and the copy in TCRdb shows in-frame clones only, minus some. The sample includes about 70,000 clones, around 62% of them seen just once. Source material: PBMCs. The receptors originated from a man in his forties or fifties in good health and CMV-seropositive.

The chain carries TRBV5-1 and TRBJ2-2; D is ambiguous. The CDR3 is made up of 13 amino acids. Germline CDR1 and CDR2: SGHRS and YFSETQ. Between the trimmed V and J ends, which lost 0 bases and 4 bases, there was a span of 4 bases. CDR3 region: CASSLGGTGELFF. The CDR3 DNA reads TGCGCCAGCAGCTTGGGAGGCACCGGGGAGCTGTTTTTT.

CDR3 DNA: TGTGCCAGCAGCTTCGGGACAGGGGGCGCGTTCACTGAAGCTTTCTTT. Its translation: CASSFGTGGAFTEAFF. V gene TRBV7-2 combines with J gene TRBJ1-1; 12 bases are a match to TRBD1. The CDR3 totals 16 residues. Germline V gene data show CDR1 as SGHTA and CDR2 as FQGNSA. Trimming removed 3 bases from V and 4 bases from J; junction bases left unmatched: 6.

The rearrangement uses TRBV29-1 and TRBJ2-2; D ambiguous. The V end was cut by 1 base, the J end by 0 bases, with 9 bases between. The CDR3 totals 15 residues. CDR1 is SQVTM, CDR2 ANQGSEA, per germline. The CDR3 here is CSVEGGATNTGELFF. The CDR3 bases are TGCAGCGTTGAAGGTGGAGCTACGAACACCGGGGAGCTGTTTTTT.

This clone has only a few counts. The V gene is TRBV2, the J gene TRBJ2-2; 10 positions match TRBD1. Losses at the gene ends were 5 bases for V and 7 bases for J; bases not matched to a gene: 7. The CDR3 extends over 15 amino acids. The germline V gene has CDR1 SNHLY and CDR2 FYNNEI. The CDR3 reads CASSTTGQGIGELFF. Written as DNA, the CDR3 is TGTGCCAGCAGTACTACGGGACAGGGGATCGGGGAGCTGTTTTTT. Full variable domain (remainder filled in from reference TRBV2 and TRBJ2-2): EPEVTQTPSHQVTQMGQEVILRCVPISNHLYFYWYRQILGQKVEFLVSFYNNEISEKSEIFDDQFSVERPDGSNFTLKIRSTKLEDSAMYFCASSTTGQGIGELFFGEGSRLTVL.

The V gene is TRBV28, the J gene TRBJ2-5; D possibly corresponds to TRBD2 (5 bases). Trimming pared 9 bases from V and 1 base from J, leaving 9 bases between. Germline-derived CDR1 and CDR2 are MDHEN and SYDVKM. The CDR3 is 12 amino acids. CDR3 sequence reads: CASSESQETQYF. CDR3 bases: TGTGCCAGTAGCGAGTCCCAAGAGACCCAGTACTTC.

The chain has TRBV7-9 and TRBJ1-4, with a weak D call TRBD1 (6 bases). V was clipped by 5 bases and J by 3 bases, with 10 bases between them. Germline assignment: CDR1 SEHNR and CDR2 FQNEAQ (reference sequence). This CDR3 contains 14 residues. CDR3 region: CASSLQGPNEKLFF. CDR3 bases: TGTGCCAGCAGCCTACAGGGACCTAATGAAAAACTGTTTTTT.

The chain employs TRBV30 and TRBJ1-1; D not resolved. V was trimmed by 4 bases and J by 12 bases, leaving 21 bases between them. Germline loops: CDR1 GTSNPN, CDR2 SVGIG (reference sequence). The CDR3 is made up of 13 amino acids. CDR3 region: CAWKTKDSYRPFF. CDR3 in DNA: TGTGCCTGGAAAACAAAGGACTCCTATCGACCTTTCTTT.

This clone was counted between two and nine times. The J gene is TRBJ2-4, the V gene TRBV18, with a weak D call TRBD2 (6 bases). This CDR3 spans 15 amino acids. Trimming took off 3 bases at V and 5 bases at J, with 14 bases between the two ends. Germline V gene data show CDR1 as KGHSH and CDR2 as LQKENI. This chain's CDR3 is CASSPPGRGQNIQYF. The CDR3 DNA reads as TGTGCCAGCTCACCTCCGGGGCGGGGACAAAACATTCAGTACTTC.

This clone has a handful of counts. The chain uses TRBV12-5 and TRBJ2-4, with no clear D. Trimming left V 6 bases short and J 6 bases short, with 12 bases between. CDR1 is LGHNT and CDR2 is FRNRAP in the germline V gene. CDR3 length: 13 amino acids. Here the CDR3 reads CASGAAGGNIQYF. In DNA, the CDR3 is TGTGCTAGTGGGGCAGCAGGTGGAAACATTCAGTACTTC.

This chain uses TRBV9 with TRBJ2-7; 11 bases are shared with TRBD2. Germline-derived CDR1 and CDR2 are SGDLS and YYNGEE. Trimming cost V 0 bases and J 1 base; bases outside gene matches: 9. This CDR3 has 18 amino acids. The CDR3 DNA reads as TGTGCCAGCAGCGTAGATGGGACTAGCGGTCTCTTATCCTACGAGCAGTACTTC. Residues: CASSVDGTSGLLSYEQYF.

This clone was seen just once. This sequence joins TRBV5-6 and TRBJ2-4, with 9 bases fitting TRBD2. Germline V gives CDR1 SGHDT, CDR2 YYEEEE. This CDR3 comprises 17 residues. The V segment lost 2 bases and the J segment 0 bases; nucleotides outside the gene matches: 6. This CDR3 is CASSFLGGGEAKNIQYF. CDR3 nucleotide sequence: TGTGCCAGCAGCTTTCTGGGCGGGGGGGAAGCCAAAAACATTCAGTACTTC.

The gene calls are TRBV5-1 and TRBJ1-4; the match to TRBD1 covers 7 bases. J gave up 5 bases and V 4 bases, and 8 bases lay outside the gene matches. The CDR3 sequence is 15 residues long. Germline values: CDR1 SGHRS, CDR2 YFSETQ. Here the CDR3 DNA reads TGCGCCAGCAGCACGCGGGACAGTTTGAATGAAAAACTGTTTTTT. It specifies CASSTRDSLNEKLFF.

On this clone: One end of the junction is discordant with germline, which a read error may explain. The genes are TRBV7-7 and TRBJ2-3; TRBD2 is a possible D gene (6 bases). From germline, CDR1 is SSHAT and CDR2 FNYEAQ (reference sequence). The CDR3 has 15 residues. CDR3 DNA sequence: TGTGCTAGCAGCTTAGGGACCGGGAGAGCGGATACGCAGTATTTT. Protein sequence: CASSLGTGRADTQYF.

The chain links TRBV7-2 to TRBJ1-5, with a possible D match to TRBD1 (5 bases). The CDR3 is 16 residues long. V dropped 5 bases and J dropped 5 bases, with 19 bases sitting between them. Looked up from germline, CDR1 is SGHTA and CDR2 is FQGNSA. Written as DNA, the CDR3 is TGTGCCAGCAGCCTGGCAGGGTTAGGGATTGATCAGCCCCAGCATTTT. Its protein is CASSLAGLGIDQPQHF.